This TCR beta chain comes out of a study of T cell clonality in common variable immunodeficiency. Study-level results: Common variable immunodeficiency TCR beta sequences reportedly had fewer deletions and N-nucleotide insertions. Authors noted CVID clonality's cause needs subpopulation repertoire sequencing.

Points on this clone: Its antigen is currently unknown. Other DNA sequences in this specimen translate into the identical CDR3.

Control and CVID samples contributed equal amounts of genomic DNA. Data came from immunoSEQ multiplex PCR; TCRdb stores just in-frame clones and leaves some out. The sample is made up of more than 35,000 clones, none counted only once. CVID meant reduced serum IgG, IgA and/or IgM plus specific antibody deficiency. The clonotype was recovered from a human donor with common variable immunodeficiency. Sequencing was performed on peripheral blood mononuclear cells.

Incomplete CDR3 DNA: TGTGCCAGTAGAGATACAGGGAGGGGACGGACC. This sequence encodes CASRDTGRGRT. The whole CDR3 is CASRDTGRGRTQYF. The V and J genes are TRBV19 and TRBJ2-5; D might be TRBD2 (7 bases). The read falls 3 residues short of the CDR3 end, and the missing part is taken from the germline J gene. The CDR3 runs 14 residues. The V and J ends lost 6 bases and 7 bases respectively, with 18 bases between them. The germline CDR1 and CDR2 sequences are LNHDA and SQIVND (reference sequence).